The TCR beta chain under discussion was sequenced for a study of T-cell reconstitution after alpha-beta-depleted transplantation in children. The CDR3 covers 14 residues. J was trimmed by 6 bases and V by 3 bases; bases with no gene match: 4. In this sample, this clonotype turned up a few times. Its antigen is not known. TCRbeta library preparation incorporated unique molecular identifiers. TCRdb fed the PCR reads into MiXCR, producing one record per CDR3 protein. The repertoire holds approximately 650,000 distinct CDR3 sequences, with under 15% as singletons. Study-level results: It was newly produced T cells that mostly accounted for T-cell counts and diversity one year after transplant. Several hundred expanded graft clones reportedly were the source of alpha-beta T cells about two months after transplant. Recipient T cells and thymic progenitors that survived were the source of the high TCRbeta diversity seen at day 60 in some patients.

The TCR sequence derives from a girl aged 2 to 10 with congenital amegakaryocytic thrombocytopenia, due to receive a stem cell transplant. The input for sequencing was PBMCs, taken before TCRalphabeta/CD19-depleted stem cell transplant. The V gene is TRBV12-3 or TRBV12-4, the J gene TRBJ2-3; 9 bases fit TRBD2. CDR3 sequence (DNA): TGTGCCAGCAGTTTTGCGGGAGGGCCGGATACGCAGTATTTT. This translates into CASSFAGGPDTQYF.